This T cell receptor beta chain emerged from a study of blood T cell repertoires in COVID-19. Study overall: The cDNA or gDNA used as material had been derived from T cells, B-cell-depleted T cells, or PBMCs.

Clones were read by immunoSEQ multiplex PCR, and TCRdb kept only the in-frame ones, dropping some. The sample carries about 69,000 clones, 90% recorded once. The sequence was obtained from a man in his fifties or sixties with acute or convalescent COVID-19. The specimen sequenced was peripheral blood.

CDR3 amino acids: CACAPVTEAFF. The CDR3 DNA follows: TGTGCCTGCGCGCCTGTTACTGAAGCTTTCTTT. J is TRBJ1-1 and V is TRBV30; D remains unclear. The CDR3 consists of 11 residues. V was shortened by 6 bases and J by 5 bases, with 10 bases between the two germline ends. Germline CDR1 GTSNPN, CDR2 SVGIG (reference sequence).